This is a list of T cell receptor beta chains from one sample in a study of T cell responses to AZD1222 COVID-19 vaccine. Data came from immunoSEQ multiplex PCR; TCRdb stores just in-frame clones and leaves some out. The table lists fewer than 120,000 clones, roughly 89% of them singletons. The sample in question was peripheral blood, obtained 28 days after the second AZD1222 dose. These receptors were collected from an adult who received the AZD1222 COVID-19 vaccine. Both conserved end residues are part of each CDR3. The D gene is left open where the match is weak. The size field is filled for only some rows; it gives once, few, many or a size class.

v_call	clone_size	d_call	j_call	cdr3_aa	cdr3_nt
TRBV9	-	-	TRBJ1-2	CASSATGNYGYTF	TGTGCCAGCAGCGCAACAGGAAACTATGGCTACACCTTC
TRBV7-3	-	TRBD2	TRBJ2-3	CASSFGAGGPDTQYF	TGTGCCAGCAGCTTCGGAGCGGGGGGCCCGGATACGCAGTATTTT
TRBV9	-	TRBD1	TRBJ2-7	CASSVDRVGYEQYF	TGTGCCAGCAGCGTTGACAGGGTAGGGTACGAGCAGTACTTC
TRBV7-2	once	TRBD2	TRBJ2-3	CASSPVGFSGGTSTDTQYF	TGTGCCAGCAGCCCTGTGGGGTTTAGCGGGGGGACTAGCACAGATACGCAGTATTTT
TRBV18	-	-	TRBJ2-7	CASSPARSYEQYF	TGTGCCAGCTCCCCGGCCAGGAGCTACGAGCAGTACTTC
TRBV7-9	-	-	TRBJ2-5	CASSLVGVQETQYF	TGTGCCAGCAGCTTAGTCGGCGTCCAAGAGACCCAGTACTTC
TRBV3-1/TRBV3-2	-	-	TRBJ1-2	CASSPTGSYGYTF	TGTGCCAGCAGCCCGACAGGCTCCTATGGCTACACCTTC
TRBV10-2	-	TRBD1	TRBJ1-5	CASREGTVNQPQHF	TGCGCCAGCAGAGAAGGGACAGTGAATCAGCCCCAGCATTTT
TRBV12-3/TRBV12-4	-	-	TRBJ1-5	CASSSTSLSQHF	TGTGCCAGCAGCTCTACATCCCTCTCCCAGCATTTT
TRBV7-9	-	-	TRBJ2-2	CASSLVGGRGELFF	TGTGCCAGCAGCTTAGTAGGTGGTCGCGGGGAGCTGTTTTTT
TRBV5-1	-	TRBD2	TRBJ2-1	CASSLVASGPYNEQFF	TGCGCCAGCAGCTTGGTGGCTAGCGGGCCTTACAATGAGCAGTTCTTC
TRBV2	-	-	TRBJ1-3	CASSESGSFFGNTIYF	TGTGCCAGCAGTGAGTCAGGTTCCTTCTTTGGAAACACCATATATTTT
TRBV10-3	-	TRBD1	TRBJ1-5	CAISDGGQGNQPQHF	TGTGCCATCAGTGACGGGGGACAGGGTAATCAGCCCCAGCATTTT
TRBV5-1	-	-	TRBJ2-3	CASSLAVGMGTDTQYF	TGCGCCAGCAGCTTGGCCGTGGGGATGGGGACAGATACGCAGTATTTT
TRBV3-1/TRBV3-2	once	TRBD2	TRBJ2-5	CASSQGIAGGQETQYF	TGTGCCAGCAGCCAAGGGATAGCGGGGGGGCAAGAGACCCAGTACTTC
TRBV6-4	once	TRBD2	TRBJ2-3	CASSDSAGGFDTQYF	TGTGCCAGCAGTGACAGTGCGGGGGGATTCGATACGCAGTATTTT
TRBV10-2	-	TRBD1	TRBJ2-7	CASSEGQGGAYEQYF	TGCGCCAGCAGTGAGGGACAGGGTGGCGCCTACGAGCAGTACTTC